These T cell receptor beta chains were read from a single sample in a study of early T cells in non-severe SARS-CoV-2 infection. A single record per CDR3 protein comes from TCRdb applying MiXCR to the 5' RACE reads. The sample holds some 66,000 distinct CDR3 sequences, approximately 13% seen once. Sequencing was carried out using whole blood. These receptors were taken from an adult who was a healthcare worker with PCR-confirmed SARS-CoV-2 infection or an uninfected control (not recorded which). CDR3s include the opening cysteine and the closing phenylalanine or tryptophan. A D gene is named only where the DNA matches it firmly. Where a row states a size, it is once, few, many or the class of an expanded clone; other rows omit it.

d_gene	abundance	v_gene	len	j_gene	CDR3aa	CDR3nt
.	few	TRBV29-1	15	TRBJ2-4	CSVEFRASGKNIQYF	TGCAGCGTTGAATTTCGGGCTTCCGGCAAAAACATTCAGTACTTC
TRBD1	few	TRBV5-1	16	TRBJ2-5	CASSLGTGQSQETQYF	TGCGCCAGCAGCTTAGGGACAGGTCAATCTCAAGAGACCCAGTACTTC
TRBD1	few	TRBV11-2	14	TRBJ1-2	CASRNAGGYYGYTF	TGTGCCAGCCGAAACGCAGGGGGCTACTATGGCTACACCTTC
.	few	TRBV7-9	15	TRBJ2-3	CASSLAGQGTDTQYF	TGTGCCAGCAGCTTAGCTGGTCAGGGTACAGATACGCAGTATTTT
TRBD1	.	TRBV20-1	14	TRBJ1-2	CSARGTGLNYGYTF	TGCAGTGCTAGGGGGACAGGGTTAAACTATGGCTACACCTTC
.	many	TRBV29-1	12	TRBJ1-5	CSVGQGNQPQHF	TGCAGCGTGGGACAAGGCAATCAGCCCCAGCATTTT
TRBD2	.	TRBV18	14	TRBJ2-7	CASSPGGSSYEQYF	TGTGCCAGCTCACCGGGGGGGAGCTCCTACGAGCAGTACTTC
.	few	TRBV2	16	TRBJ1-3	CASSEGSWSSGNTIYF	TGTGCCAGCAGTGAAGGCAGCTGGAGCTCTGGAAACACCATATATTTT
.	.	TRBV28	14	TRBJ2-7	CASSVVGASYEQYF	TGTGCCAGCAGTGTTGTGGGGGCGTCCTACGAGCAGTACTTC
TRBD1	.	TRBV20-1	14	TRBJ2-7	CSADGQGGNYEQYF	TGCAGTGCGGACGGACAGGGAGGTAACTACGAGCAGTACTTC
.	many	TRBV28	12	TRBJ2-7	CASSYSPYEQYF	TGTGCCAGCAGTTATAGTCCCTACGAGCAGTACTTC
.	few	TRBV29-1	11	TRBJ2-7	CSVVDTYEQYF	TGCAGCGTTGTAGATACCTACGAGCAGTACTTC
.	many	TRBV12-3/TRBV12-4	16	TRBJ2-3	CASTPSGDISTDTQYF	TGTGCCAGCACCCCCTCGGGGGACATTAGCACAGATACGCAGTATTTT
.	many	TRBV27	14	TRBJ1-1	CASSLSWGDTEAFF	TGTGCCAGCAGTTTATCTTGGGGGGACACTGAAGCTTTCTTT
.	.	TRBV11-2	16	TRBJ1-6	CASSLGLTGLNIPLHF	TGTGCCAGCAGCTTAGGGCTAACGGGCCTAAACATACCCCTCCACTTT
.	many	TRBV10-2	16	TRBJ1-5	CASRPPGAAGNQPQHF	TGCGCCAGCCGCCCCCCTGGGGCCGCGGGCAATCAGCCCCAGCATTTT
.	few	TRBV6-5	12	TRBJ1-1	CASSYGGAEAFF	TGTGCCAGCAGTTACGGTGGGGCTGAAGCTTTCTTT
.	few	TRBV6-1	14	TRBJ2-7	CASSEYGESYEQYF	TGTGCCAGCAGTGAATATGGGGAATCCTACGAGCAGTACTTC
.	.	TRBV28	13	TRBJ2-2	CASSSGFAGELFF	TGTGCCAGCAGTTCCGGGTTCGCCGGGGAGCTGTTTTTT
TRBD1	many	TRBV19	15	TRBJ2-2	CASNPDRDNTGELFF	TGTGCCAGTAACCCCGACAGGGATAACACCGGGGAGCTGTTTTTT
TRBD1	.	TRBV20-1	14	TRBJ2-7	CSAGNRDRGGEQYF	TGCAGTGCAGGAAACCGAGACAGGGGGGGCGAGCAGTACTTC
TRBD1	few	TRBV27	16	TRBJ2-5	CASSLLSGQLQETQYF	TGTGCCAGCAGTTTGTTATCGGGACAGCTCCAAGAGACCCAGTACTTC
TRBD1	few	TRBV5-1	15	TRBJ1-1	CASSFGTGMNTEAFF	TGCGCCAGCAGCTTTGGGACAGGGATGAACACTGAAGCTTTCTTT